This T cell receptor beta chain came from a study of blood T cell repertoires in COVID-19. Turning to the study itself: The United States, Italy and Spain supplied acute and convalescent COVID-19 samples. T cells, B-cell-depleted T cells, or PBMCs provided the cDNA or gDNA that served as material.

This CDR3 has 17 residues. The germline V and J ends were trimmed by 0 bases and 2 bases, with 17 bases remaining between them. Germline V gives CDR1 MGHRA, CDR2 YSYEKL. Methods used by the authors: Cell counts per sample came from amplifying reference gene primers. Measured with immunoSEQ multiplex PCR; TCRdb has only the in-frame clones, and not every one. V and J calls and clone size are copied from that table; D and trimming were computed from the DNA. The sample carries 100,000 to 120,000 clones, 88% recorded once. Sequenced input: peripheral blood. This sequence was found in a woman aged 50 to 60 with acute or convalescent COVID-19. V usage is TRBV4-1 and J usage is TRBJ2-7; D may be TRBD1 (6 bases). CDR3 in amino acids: CASSQDWGRGKPYEQYF. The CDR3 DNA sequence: TGCGCCAGCAGCCAAGATTGGGGCAGGGGAAAACCCTACGAGCAGTACTTC.